These T cell receptor beta chains were read from a single sample in a study of blood T cells in healthy people across ages. TCRdb ran MiXCR on the 5' RACE reads and lists one entry per CDR3 protein. This sample has hundreds of thousands of distinct CDR3 sequences, with more than 55% found just once. The sample taken for sequencing was blood. The receptor set was obtained from a man aged 40-49 years in good health. The conserved cysteine and the conserved F or W are not part of the CDR3 here.

TRBJ2-7 TRBV12-5 ASGLVGQDYEQY
TRBJ1-1 TRBV28 ASRSPGYFTEAF
TRBJ1-5 TRBV6-6 ASRTQGDNQPQH
TRBJ2-2 TRBV29-1 SVGLGTGELF
TRBJ1-2 TRBV12-3/TRBV12-4 ASSETGQRFTGGYT
TRBJ2-2 TRBV6-2/TRBV6-3 ASSYYGPPNTGELF
TRBJ2-1 TRBV9 ASSVEELDGNEQF
TRBJ2-3 TRBV20-1 SASDLETGGYTDTQY
TRBJ2-3 TRBV27 ASSCGPGQECVALTDTQY
TRBJ1-2 TRBV5-6 ASSLEASNYGYT
TRBJ1-2 TRBV6-6 ASSHRGRRGGYT
TRBJ2-7 TRBV14 ASSQGAGLTSYEQY
TRBJ1-2 TRBV5-1 ASSLGDLANYGYT
TRBJ2-1 TRBV3-1 ASNLGGLSYNEQF
TRBJ2-6 TRBV7-9 ASSVTTGANVLT
TRBJ2-2 TRBV7-3 ASSWGQGISGELF
TRBJ2-1 TRBV28 ATLAGTAYNEQF
TRBJ1-2 TRBV5-1 ASSSTGTGTGGYT
TRBJ1-5 TRBV12-3/TRBV12-4 ASSLTEGDQPQH
TRBJ2-5 TRBV20-1 SARELGLGGETQY
TRBJ2-1 TRBV11-2 ASSPILAGGPIEQF
TRBJ2-5 TRBV7-2 ASSFTSGGRQETQY
TRBJ2-7 TRBV11-2 ASSRTGRCEQY
TRBJ2-3 TRBV7-3 ASSLRASRTDTQY
TRBJ2-1 TRBV4-2 ASSQGSGGAYEQF
TRBJ1-5 TRBV28 ASRGLGGVLDQPQH
TRBJ1-5 TRBV5-1 ASSLNPGSIGNQPQH
TRBJ2-3 TRBV12-3/TRBV12-4 ASSLDGVGTDTQY
TRBJ2-3 TRBV4-3 ASSQDPRTTADTQY
TRBJ2-7 TRBV29-1 SVRTGYSYEQY
TRBJ2-4 TRBV29-1 SVEDRPQGASAKNIQY
TRBJ1-1 TRBV27 ASSLQGDTEAF
TRBJ1-4 TRBV4-2 ASSQDRVGEKLF
TRBJ1-2 TRBV3-1 ASSQESGQGTGYT
TRBJ2-1 TRBV20-1 SAPGQGYNEQF
NA TRBV7-2 ASSLDKRHPTYEQY
TRBJ1-2 TRBV6-5 ASSYRLGSFNYGYT
TRBJ2-3 TRBV12-3/TRBV12-4 ASSSNGGTDTQY
TRBJ2-3 TRBV12-3/TRBV12-4 ASRFGGDTQY
TRBJ2-1 TRBV13 ASSVRRETNEQF
TRBJ2-7 TRBV7-2 ASSLDPQFYEQY
TRBJ2-5 TRBV7-3 ASSQRRANQETQY
TRBJ2-7 TRBV9 ASSVTGDPYEQY
TRBJ1-6 TRBV4-3 ASSQYRGANSPLH
TRBJ2-5 TRBV6-5 ASSPGSGSVRETQY